This T cell receptor beta chain was identified during a study of T cell repertoires in cytomegalovirus infection. Study context: CMV infection together with matching HLA type was indicated by public TCR beta signatures.

The CDR3 covers 14 residues. V lost 3 bases and J lost 1, with 12 bases in between. Germline loops: CDR1 SQVTM, CDR2 ANQGSEA. From the reads, TCRdb called clonotypes with MiXCR, one entry per CDR3 protein. The profile shows around 800,000 distinct CDR3 sequences, about 33% of them singletons. Of note for this clonotype: The antigen is not known.

The chain combines TRBV29-1 with TRBJ1-2; D is possibly TRBD1 (6 bases). The clonotype originates from a human donor in good health (CMV status not recorded). Some clones in this sample may be carry-over from other donors' samples. The sample consisted of cultured CD8+ T cells from PBMCs, taken from culture after CMV antigen stimulation. CDR3 in DNA: TGCAGCGTTGACAGGGGCGCTCTTAACTATGGCTACACCTTC. This gives the protein CSVDRGALNYGYTF. Looking up the rest from reference TRBV29-1 and TRBJ1-2 gives the full variable domain: SAVISQKPSRDICQRGTSLTIQCQVDSQVTMMFWYRQQPGQSLTLIATANQGSEATYESGFVIDKFPISRPNLTFSTLTVSNMSPEDSSIYLCSVDRGALNYGYTFGSGTRLTVV.